This T cell receptor (beta chain) was retrieved from a study of CD8 T cells in ankylosing spondylitis. Notes on the study in general: What seemed typical of ankylosing spondylitis blood was a TCR beta motif built from 8 or 9 highly homologous variants. As reported, disease-linked clones showed significant enrichment in matched ankylosing spondylitis synovial fluid. Reactive arthritis synovial fluid and blood previously showed some of these motif variants.

TCRdb itself ran the 5' RACE reads through MiXCR, one entry per CDR3 protein. Of about 540,000 distinct CDR3 sequences in the sample, roughly 12% are singletons; the top ten hold about 6.8%. As concerns this clonotype: Its specificity is not known.

The V gene's germline CDR1 is DFQATT and CDR2 SNEGSKA (reference sequence). V trimming: 4 bases; J trimming: 7 bases; junction bases outside the gene matches: 6. This CDR3 region has 15 residues. The rearrangement links TRBV20-1 to TRBJ2-1; the match to TRBD2 covers 14 bases. The sequenced sample was blood, either unsorted or a sorted T cell fraction (not recorded which). This clonotype originated in a male donor with ankylosing spondylitis. As DNA, the CDR3 is TGCAGTGCTATGGGACTAGCGGGAGCAGGTAATGAGCAGTTCTTC. Amino acids: CSAMGLAGAGNEQFF.